This TCR beta chain was sequenced for a study of shared clonotypes between healthy human individuals. Naive CD8 isolation took CD45RO-negative cells positively selected for CCR7 and excluded terminally differentiated effector memory CD45RA+ cells. Donors comprised only Caucasian adults living in Nashville, Tennessee. Overall study results and limits: The study found lower generation probabilities in non-shared clonotypes than in those shared by all four donors.

Profiling relied on immunoSEQ multiplex PCR, and the TCRdb table lists in-frame clones only, not all of them. The sample lists 2 million to 2.5 million clones, over 85% occurring once. CDR3 size: 15 residues. Germline V lookup: CDR1 SGDLS, CDR2 YYNGEE. J was trimmed by 0 bases and V by 1 base; bases with no gene match: 2. Points on this clone: The target antigen is unknown.

Sequences were obtained from naive CD8+ T cells sorted from blood. This chain joins TRBV9 and TRBJ2-7; 9 bases match TRBD2. This receptor was taken from a man aged 18 to 30 in good health. The CDR3: CASSVLAGDSYEQYF. In DNA form, the CDR3 reads TGTGCCAGCAGCGTATTAGCGGGAGACTCCTACGAGCAGTACTTC.